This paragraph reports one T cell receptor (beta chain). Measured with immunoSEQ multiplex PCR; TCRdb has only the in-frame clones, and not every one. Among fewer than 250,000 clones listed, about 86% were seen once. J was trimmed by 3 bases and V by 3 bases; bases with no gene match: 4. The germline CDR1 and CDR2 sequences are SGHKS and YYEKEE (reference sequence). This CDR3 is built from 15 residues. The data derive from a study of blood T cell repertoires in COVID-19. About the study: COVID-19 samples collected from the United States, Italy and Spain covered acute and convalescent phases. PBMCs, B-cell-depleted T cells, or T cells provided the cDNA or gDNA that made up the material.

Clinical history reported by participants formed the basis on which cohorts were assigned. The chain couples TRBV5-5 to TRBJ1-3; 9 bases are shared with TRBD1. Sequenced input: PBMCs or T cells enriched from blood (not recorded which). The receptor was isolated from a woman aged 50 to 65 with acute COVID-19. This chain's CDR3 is CASSSGQGHGNTIYF. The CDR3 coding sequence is TGTGCCAGCAGCTCGGGACAGGGTCATGGAAACACCATATATTTT.